The next 9 T cell receptor beta chains were all read from a single sample in a study of blood T cell repertoires in COVID-19. TCRdb's table, derived via immunoSEQ multiplex PCR, lists solely in-frame clones and lacks some. Of 300,000 to 350,000 clones listed, roughly nine tenths are singletons. Specimen: peripheral blood. Every receptor here comes from a woman younger than 45 with COVID-19, enrolled during active disease.

Points on this clone: Other nucleotide sequences in the sample specify the same CDR3. The chain is built from TRBV2 and TRBJ1-1; 9 bases are shared with TRBD1. There are 13 residues in the CDR3. Losses at the gene ends were 8 bases for V and 2 bases for J; bases not matched to a gene: 3. Looked up from germline, CDR1 is SNHLY and CDR2 is FYNNEI. The CDR3 DNA reads TGTGCCAGCCGGGGACAGGGTAACACTGAAGCTTTCTTT. It encodes CASRGQGNTEAFF.

V gene TRBV6-5 combines with J gene TRBJ2-7, with TRBD2 matching over 10 bases. Germline V gives CDR1 MNHEY, CDR2 SVGAGI. J gave up 0 bases and V 4 bases, and 3 bases lay outside the gene matches. The CDR3 contains 15 residues. The CDR3 DNA reads as TGTGCCAGCAGTTTACGGACTAGCGGCTCCTACGAGCAGTACTTC. This translates into CASSLRTSGSYEQYF.

The V call is TRBV28, the J call TRBJ2-5; 10 bases are shared with TRBD2. CDR3 length: 12 residues. From germline, CDR1 is MDHEN and CDR2 SYDVKM. V lost 6 bases, J lost 7 bases, and 2 bases stayed unmatched. In DNA form, the CDR3 reads TGTGCCAGCAGCTTAGCGGGGGGGACCCAGTACTTC. This translates into CASSLAGGTQYF.

J is TRBJ2-7 and V is TRBV5-4; 7 positions match TRBD2. The trim removed 1 base at V and 6 bases at J, leaving 10 bases unmatched. Germline V gene sequence: CDR1 SGHNT, CDR2 YYREEE (reference sequence). The CDR3 is 15 residues long. CDR3 sequence reads: CASSLTGLVGREQYF. In DNA, the CDR3 is TGTGCCAGCAGCTTGACAGGACTAGTAGGACGCGAGCAGTACTTC. The full variable domain, rest sourced from reference TRBV5-4 and TRBJ2-7, is ETGVTQSPTHLIKTRGQQVTLRCSSQSGHNTVSWYQQALGQGPQFIFQYYREEENGRGNFPPRFSGLQFPNYSSELNVNALELDDSALYLCASSLTGLVGREQYFGPGTRLTVT.

In its sample, this clone was seen once. The gene calls are TRBV19 and TRBJ2-5; D is possibly TRBD2 (6 bases). The V end was cut by 1 base, the J end by 3 bases, with 18 bases between. The CDR3 is made up of 17 amino acids. Germline V gene lookup returns CDR1 LNHDA and CDR2 SQIVND (reference sequence). CDR3: CASSIGRARGEKETQYF. The DNA of the CDR3 is TGTGCCAGTAGTATAGGGAGGGCTAGAGGGGAGAAAGAGACCCAGTACTTC. Combining the CDR3 with reference TRBV19 and TRBJ2-5 gives the whole variable domain DGGITQSPKYLFRKEGQNVTLSCEQNLNHDAMYWYRQDPGQGLRLIYYSQIVNDFQKGDIAEGYSVSREKKESFPLTVTSAQKNPTAFYLCASSIGRARGEKETQYFGPGTRLLVL.

This clone showed up many times. The chain uses TRBV3-1 (or the pseudogene TRBV3-2) and TRBJ1-4; D might be TRBD1 (5 bases). The germline V and J ends were trimmed by 0 bases and 3 bases, with 14 bases remaining between them. There are 17 residues in the CDR3. Germline CDR1 LGHDT, CDR2 YNNKEL (reference sequence). The CDR3 DNA follows: TGTGCCAGCAGCCAAGATTTGACAGATAAAGCTAATGAAAAACTGTTTTTT. It encodes CASSQDLTDKANEKLFF.

J is TRBJ1-1 and V is TRBV2, with D hard to call. The V and J ends lost 3 bases and 5 bases respectively, with 13 bases between them. Germline V CDR1 and CDR2: SNHLY, FYNNEI. CDR3 length equals 14 residues. Here the CDR3 reads CASSDQFLRTEAFF. The CDR3 DNA sequence: TGTGCCAGCAGTGACCAGTTTCTGAGGACTGAAGCTTTCTTT.

The chain combines TRBV7-7 with TRBJ2-5, with 12 nucleotides matching TRBD2. The V gene end was trimmed by 4 bases and the J gene end by 5 bases; junction bases not matched to a gene: 5. This CDR3 contains 15 residues. The V gene's germline CDR1 is SSHAT and CDR2 FNYEAQ (reference sequence). The CDR3 reads CASSSSGGVVETQYF. The CDR3 nucleotides read TGTGCCAGCAGCTCTAGCGGGGGGGTCGTGGAGACCCAGTACTTC.

This clone was recorded once. The genes are TRBV5-1 and TRBJ1-2; possible D gene TRBD1, 5 bases. The germline V gene has CDR1 SGHRS and CDR2 YFSETQ. CDR3 length equals 15 residues. V lost 0 bases to trimming and J lost 2 bases, with 11 bases between them. CDR3 coding DNA: TGCGCCAGCAGCTTGGGGGCTCAGGGAAACTATGGCTACACCTTC. Its protein is CASSLGAQGNYGYTF. The variable domain in full, completed from reference TRBV5-1 and TRBJ1-2, reads KAGVTQTPRYLIKTRGQQVTLSCSPISGHRSVSWYQQTPGQGLQFLFEYFSETQRNKGNFPGRFSGRQFSNSRSEMNVSTLELGDSALYLCASSLGAQGNYGYTFGSGTRLTVV.